Shown below are 14 T cell receptor beta chains from a single sample sequenced in a study of T cells in Graves' hyperthyroidism and ophthalmopathy (dated by TCRdb to the late 2010s). Library creation used multiplex PCR. Sequencing relied on an Illumina HiSeq 2000. The TCR beta CDR3 regions were amplified from the RNA transcripts. The first round of RT-PCR for the TCR CDR3 was performed with the HTBI primer set and the Qiagen OneStep RT-PCR kit. TCRdb redid the processing of the public reads, applying fastp at Q25 and MiXCR, and retained in-frame beta chains. Rows are combined by CDR3 protein, so each entry shows the most common genes and DNA. The sample contains 550,000 to 600,000 distinct CDR3 sequences, just over 45% of them found a single time. Together, the top ten hold under 20% of the sample. What was sequenced was peripheral blood or thyroid tissue (not recorded which). All receptors derive from an adult woman with Graves' disease, either hyperthyroidism or ophthalmopathy (not recorded which).

The chain joins TRBV7-9 to TRBJ1-1, with D unclear. This CDR3 region has 14 residues. Per the germline V gene, CDR1 is SEHNR and CDR2 is FQNEAQ (reference sequence). The V end was cut by 6 bases, the J end by 5 bases, with 16 bases between. The chain's CDR3 is CASSPDTGRTEAFF. CDR3 sequence (DNA): TGTGCCAGCAGTCCTGACACGGGGAGAACTGAAGCTTTCTTT.

This chain links TRBV7-9 with TRBJ2-7; D is possibly TRBD2 (7 bases). V gave up 5 bases and J gave up 0 bases, with 11 bases separating them. Germline V gene data show CDR1 as SEHNR and CDR2 as FQNEAQ (reference sequence). The CDR3 sequence is 14 residues long. DNA of the CDR3: TGTGCCAGCAGCACAGGGACTACCTCCTACGAGCAGTACTTC. It yields the protein CASSTGTTSYEQYF. Based on the CDR3 plus reference TRBV7-9 and TRBJ2-7, the full variable domain is DTGVSQNPRHKITKRGQNVTFRCDPISEHNRLYWYRQTLGQGPEFLTYFQNEAQLEKSRLLSDRFSAERPKGSFSTLEIQRTEQGDSAMYLCASSTGTTSYEQYFGPGTRLTVT.

The chain recombines TRBV29-1 with TRBJ1-4; 8 bases fit TRBD1. Trimming took 6 bases from V and 7 from J; bases not matched to a gene: 4. Germline CDR1 reads SQVTM; CDR2 reads ANQGSEA. CDR3 length: 12 residues. CDR3 nucleotides: TGCAGCGTCTCAGGGGGCGGTGAAAAACTGTTTTTT. It is translated as CSVSGGGEKLFF.

This clonotype appeared once. The chain links TRBV12-3 or TRBV12-4 to TRBJ1-3, with D unresolved. V lost 5 bases and J lost 7, with 12 bases in between. This CDR3 comprises 13 residues. The CDR3 DNA reads TGTGCCAGCAGTACCAAACAGAGGAACACCATATATTTT. This codes for CASSTKQRNTIYF.

This clonotype was recorded only once. The gene calls are TRBV10-1 and TRBJ2-7; 9 positions agree with TRBD1. V shed 0 bases, J shed 2 bases, and the junction held 14 bases outside the gene matches. The CDR3 totals 19 residues. Germline V gene data show CDR1 as WNHNN and CDR2 as SYGVQD (reference sequence). The CDR3 is CASSESTVSGHRGPYEQYF. The CDR3 DNA reads as TGCGCCAGCAGTGAGTCGACGGTTTCTGGTCACAGGGGGCCCTACGAGCAGTACTTC.

The chain is built from TRBV6-1 and TRBJ2-5; TRBD1 might be the D (5 bases). This CDR3 contains 14 residues. Trimming cost V 5 bases and J 2 bases, with 12 bases left between them. Germline V lookup: CDR1 MNHNS, CDR2 SASEGT. Written as DNA, the CDR3 is TGTGCCAGCAGTCCCCGACAGCCACAAGAGACCCAGTACTTC. It yields the protein CASSPRQPQETQYF.

The chain couples TRBV19 to TRBJ2-6, with 9 nucleotides matching TRBD1. CDR1 and CDR2 (germline): LNHDA, SQIVND (reference sequence). The CDR3 spans 17 residues. V lost 7 bases to trimming and J lost 2 bases; unmatched junction nucleotides: 9. The CDR3 spells CASTWTGVNTGANVLTF. In DNA, the CDR3 is TGTGCCAGTACTTGGACAGGGGTGAACACTGGGGCCAACGTCCTGACTTTC.

This chain links TRBV9 with TRBJ2-5; D unclear. The CDR3 sequence is 14 residues long. Germline CDR1 reads SGDLS; CDR2 reads YYNGEE. V dropped 0 bases and J dropped 2 bases, with 8 bases sitting between them. The CDR3 DNA is TGTGCCAGCAGCGTAGTTCCCGGACAAGAGACCCAGTACTTC. Translation: CASSVVPGQETQYF.

This clonotype was seen many times. The chain recombines TRBV5-1 with TRBJ1-1, with 8 bases identical to TRBD1. CDR1 is SGHRS and CDR2 is YFSETQ in the germline V gene. V trimming: 3 bases; J trimming: 3 bases; junction bases outside the gene matches: 7. This CDR3 is built from 15 residues. CDR3 residues: CASSSRQGLYTEAFF. DNA of the CDR3: TGCGCCAGCAGCTCCCGACAGGGGTTGTACACTGAAGCTTTCTTT.

This clonotype was seen a handful of times. This sequence joins TRBV11-3 and TRBJ2-2; D is ambiguous. Germline V CDR1 and CDR2: SGHNT, YENEEA. The length of the CDR3 is 13 residues. The V end lost 1 base, the J end lost 5 bases, and 5 bases lay between the germline ends. CDR3 region: CASSLARTGELFF. The CDR3, as DNA: TGTGCCAGCAGCTTAGCTCGGACCGGGGAGCTGTTTTTT.

This clonotype was seen at least ten times. CDR3 nucleotide sequence: TGTGCCAGCAGAAAGCGACAGGAGAACACTGAAGCTTTCTTT. Its protein product is CASRKRQENTEAFF. The chain carries TRBV11-2 and TRBJ1-1, with TRBD1 as a possible D gene (6 bases). V lost 6 bases to trimming and J lost 1 base, with 12 bases between them. The CDR3 covers 14 residues. Germline V gene data show CDR1 as SGHAT and CDR2 as FQNNGV.

This clonotype was seen repeatedly, ten times or more. The chain links TRBV18 to TRBJ2-5; D remains unclear. Germline CDR1 is KGHSH and CDR2 is LQKENI. V was shortened by 7 bases and J by 5 bases, with 5 bases between the two germline ends. The CDR3 has 10 residues. In DNA form, the CDR3 reads TGTGCCAGCTTCCACGAGACCCAGTACTTC. Amino acids: CASFHETQYF.

This clonotype appeared many times. The genes are TRBV7-9 and TRBJ2-2, with TRBD1 matching 7 bases. The germline gives CDR1 SEHNR, CDR2 FQNEAQ (reference sequence). CDR3 length equals 15 residues. V trimming: 10 bases; J trimming: 0 bases; junction bases outside the gene matches: 8. The CDR3 DNA reads as TGTGCCACCGTACCCGGGACAGCGAACACCGGGGAGCTGTTTTTT. Amino acids: CATVPGTANTGELFF.

The chain recombines TRBV5-1 with TRBJ1-1, with 8 bases that match TRBD1. Per the germline V gene, CDR1 is SGHRS and CDR2 is YFSETQ. V lost 4 bases and J lost 3; bases outside the gene matches: 8. The CDR3 is 15 amino acids. CDR3 residues: CASSATGGRDTEAFF. CDR3 nucleotides: TGCGCCAGCAGCGCCACAGGGGGGCGGGACACTGAAGCTTTCTTT.